The 7 T cell receptor beta chains listed next were all sequenced from one sample in a study of shared clonotypes between healthy human individuals. TCRdb keeps only in-frame clones here, not all; method: immunoSEQ multiplex PCR. The sample includes some 2 million clones, approximately 94% of them seen just once. Naive-designated CD8 cells lacked CD45RO, were positively enriched for CCR7, and omitted terminally differentiated effector memory CD45RA+ cells. The source material was naive CD8+ T cells sorted from blood. Receptor source: a man aged 18 to 29 in good health.

The rearrangement uses TRBV13 and TRBJ2-5; 7 nucleotides align to TRBD1. CDR1 PRHDT and CDR2 FYEKMQ come from the germline V gene (reference sequence). CDR3 size: 15 residues. Trimming at V came to 5 bases and at J to 5 bases, leaving 11 bases not matched to a gene. The CDR3 loop is CASSERTQGWETQYF. CDR3 bases: TGTGCCAGCAGCGAGCGAACACAGGGGTGGGAGACCCAGTACTTC.

The J gene is TRBJ1-1, the V gene TRBV5-1, with D possibly being TRBD1 (5 bases). CDR1 is SGHRS and CDR2 is YFSETQ in the germline V gene. The CDR3 length is 15 residues. V was shortened by 1 base and J by 1 base, with 11 bases between the two germline ends. CDR3 sequence: CASSLTQGGNTEAFF. In DNA form, the CDR3 reads TGCGCCAGCAGCTTGACCCAGGGAGGGAACACTGAAGCTTTCTTT.

This chain connects TRBV7-6 to TRBJ2-1; TRBD2 matches 8 bases. Germline CDR1 SGHVS, CDR2 FNYEAQ. Germline trimming cut 5 bases from V and 9 bases from J; bases unmatched to any gene: 3. This CDR3 region has 12 residues. DNA of the CDR3: TGTGCCAGCAGCGTTCTAGCGGGTGAGCAGTTCTTC. This sequence encodes CASSVLAGEQFF.

This clone was seen once. V is TRBV19 and J is TRBJ1-5; 9 nucleotides match TRBD1. CDR1 LNHDA and CDR2 SQIVND come from the germline V gene (reference sequence). The CDR3 is 15 amino acids. V shed 7 bases, J shed 6 bases, and the junction held 10 bases outside the gene matches. DNA for the CDR3: TGTGCCAGTACCCAAACAGGGGGCGAGGGTCAGCCCCAGCATTTT. It is translated as CASTQTGGEGQPQHF.

A remark on this clone: Other DNA sequences from this sample encode an identical CDR3 as well. The J gene is TRBJ1-5, the V gene TRBV2, with D maybe TRBD1 (5 bases). V was clipped by 6 bases and J by 1 base, with 7 bases between them. From germline, CDR1 is SNHLY and CDR2 FYNNEI. The CDR3 has 13 residues. CDR3 region: CASRGPSNQPQHF. CDR3 DNA: TGTGCCAGCAGGGGGCCCAGCAATCAGCCCCAGCATTTT.

Comments on this clone: The same CDR3 can be traced to other DNA sequences in this sample. The chain is built from TRBV27 and TRBJ1-2; D is perhaps TRBD1 (5 bases). V gave up 6 bases and J gave up 2 bases, with 10 bases separating them. Germline loops: CDR1 MNHEY, CDR2 SMNVEV (reference sequence). The CDR3 totals 13 residues. Here the CDR3 DNA reads TGTGCCAGCAGCCTGACAGAAAACTATGGCTACACCTTC. Its protein product is CASSLTENYGYTF.

This rearrangement joins TRBV18 to TRBJ2-7; 7 bases line up with TRBD2. The junction had 6 bases not matched to a gene; V was cut back by 3 bases and J by 7 bases. From germline, CDR1 is KGHSH and CDR2 LQKENI. This CDR3 has 13 residues. Written as DNA, the CDR3 is TGTGCCAGCTCACCGGGGGGGAACAAGGAGCAGTACTTC. It yields the protein CASSPGGNKEQYF.